These T cell receptor beta chains were read from a single sample in a study of T-cell memory formation after mild COVID-19. TCRdb independently ran MiXCR on the 5' RACE reads; one entry per CDR3 protein. The sample includes around 450,000 distinct CDR3 sequences, about 19% of them seen just once. The sequenced material came from PBMCs or a T cell subset sorted from them (not recorded which). These receptors came from an adult woman who had mild COVID-19 (a few samples of this study predate the infection). Cell type and time point are not known. CDR3s leave out the opening cysteine and the closing phenylalanine or tryptophan.

TRBV7-6 ASSLGGESPEAF
TRBV29-1 SVDQPRSYNEQF
TRBV5-6 ASKERGDTQY
TRBV21-1 ASRNGRLLTYEQY
TRBV12-3/TRBV12-4 ASSLATSSYEQY
TRBV7-2 ASSYQAGGPRNEQF
TRBV12-3/TRBV12-4 ASSLGVLSNYGYT
TRBV5-6 ASSRTSGGNYEQY
TRBV5-4 ASSTRESYEQY
TRBV20-1 SARGGLAGSYTDTQY
TRBV28 ASPPAGTGGLSYEQY
TRBV20-1 RSSGGATDEQF
TRBV5-1 ASSLAATSGYNEQF
TRBV6-5 ASSHDGTQY
TRBV5-1 ASSDGTVMNTEAF
TRBV2 ASRKSGRDRNYGYT
TRBV15 ATSPRRSNEQF
TRBV7-3 ASSLVGRGIQY
TRBV7-3 ASSFNTYNEQF
TRBV12-3/TRBV12-4 ASRPGQRNEKLF
TRBV29-1 SVVLNDGRKETQY
TRBV5-1 ASSWTGSSGNTIY
TRBV12-3/TRBV12-4 ASRIGNQPQH
TRBV5-1 ASSPSGHSTGELF
TRBV6-2/TRBV6-3 ASQQAGPFTQY
TRBV12-3/TRBV12-4 ASSQVIGPRGGYYGYT
TRBV27 ASSSRNYEQY
TRBV27 ASTFLGGEHNEQF
TRBV19 ASSRGYETQY
TRBV12-3/TRBV12-4 ASSAGLFNTGELF
TRBV6-1 ASSEAGGQGVYGYT
TRBV6-5 ASRPSRDRVYGTEAF
TRBV20-1 SASARRSTRVSTDTQY
TRBV27 ASMRGHNSPLH
TRBV20-1 SAHATSGRSHNEQF
TRBV20-1 SATLSGGEAF
TRBV18 ASSPITGTGNTEAF
TRBV9 ASSVAQGNTEAF
TRBV11-2 ASSSWDFTDTQY
TRBV9 ASSVGGGNDEQY
TRBV15 ATSRDRETQY
TRBV6-5 ASSPFPNQPQH
TRBV6-2/TRBV6-3 ASSPRLAATEQY
TRBV9 ASSGGGFEQY
TRBV18 ASSPPRVTALNTEAF
TRBV7-9 ASSPRAGGAYNEQF
TRBV3-1 ASSRGLAGPYEQY
TRBV12-3/TRBV12-4 ASLRGSRQDNEQF
TRBV27 ASSSRAGANTEAF
TRBV5-1 ASSLEWGPSYEQY
TRBV5-1 ASSFKGLSSYNEQF